The sequence of this TCR beta chain was determined in a study of type 1 regulatory T cells. Study-level background: This in vitro CD4 product, T-allo10, is enriched for Tr1 cells and alloantigen-specific.

TCRdb itself ran the reads through MiXCR, one entry per CDR3 protein. The sample shows 80,000 to 100,000 distinct CDR3 sequences, 31% of them seen only once. Sequencing input: CD4+ T cells, either the whole sample or a sorted fraction (not recorded which). The receptor was derived from a human donor in good health.

The CDR3 nucleotides are TGTGCCAGCACGGACACACGCTACGAGCAGTACTTC. This sequence encodes CASTDTRYEQYF. The genes are TRBV7-2 and TRBJ2-7; possibly TRBD1 for D (5 bases). V lost 7 bases and J lost 3, with 10 bases in between. Germline assignment: CDR1 SGHTA and CDR2 FQGNSA. This CDR3 has 12 amino acids.